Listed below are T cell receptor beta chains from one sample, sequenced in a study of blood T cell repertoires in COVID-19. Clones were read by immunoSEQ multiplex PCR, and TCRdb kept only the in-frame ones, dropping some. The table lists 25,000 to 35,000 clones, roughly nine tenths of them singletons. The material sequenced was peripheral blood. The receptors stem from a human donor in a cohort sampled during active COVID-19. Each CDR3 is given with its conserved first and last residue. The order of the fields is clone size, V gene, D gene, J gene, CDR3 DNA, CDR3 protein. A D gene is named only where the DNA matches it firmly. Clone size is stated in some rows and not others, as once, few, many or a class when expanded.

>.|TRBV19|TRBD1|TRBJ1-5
TGTGCCAGTAGTGCTTCTTGGACAGGGGGGAGTCTCCAGCATTTT
CASSASWTGGSLQHF
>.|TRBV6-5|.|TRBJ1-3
TGTGCCAGCAGGGCCGTTACCCTCTCTGGAAACACCATATATTTT
CASRAVTLSGNTIYF
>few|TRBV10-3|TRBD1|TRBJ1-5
TGTGCCATCAGTGAGTACCCGGGACAGGGGAATCAGCCCCAGCATTTT
CAISEYPGQGNQPQHF
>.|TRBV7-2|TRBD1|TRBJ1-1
TGTGCCAGCAGCTCCCCCTCAGGGGGCTCTGAAGCTTTCTTT
CASSSPSGGSEAFF
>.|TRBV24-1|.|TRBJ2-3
TGTGCCACCATCCGGCAGGGGCGTGAAATTTGGGATACGCAGTATTTT
CATIRQGREIWDTQYF
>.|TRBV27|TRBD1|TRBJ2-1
TGTGCCAGCAGGTCCGGGACAGGGGGCTACAATGAGCAGTTCTTC
CASRSGTGGYNEQFF
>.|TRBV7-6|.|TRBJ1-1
TGTGCCAGCAGCCGGAGACTCGCCACGGAGGGCACTGAAGCTTTCTTT
CASSRRLATEGTEAFF
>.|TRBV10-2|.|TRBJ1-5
TGCGCCAGCAGTGAGATGTTGGCCGGAGGGACGCCCCAGCATTTT
CASSEMLAGGTPQHF
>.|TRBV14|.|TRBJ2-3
TGTGCCAGCAGCCAGGCTAGCGGCACAGATACGCAGTATTTT
CASSQASGTDTQYF
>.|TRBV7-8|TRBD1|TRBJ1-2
TGTGCCAGCAGCTTAGGGGGACAGGGGGCCTATGGCTACACCTTC
CASSLGGQGAYGYTF
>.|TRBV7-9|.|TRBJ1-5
TGTGCCAGCAGGCCATGGGGGGAGAATCAGCCCCAGCATTTT
CASRPWGENQPQHF
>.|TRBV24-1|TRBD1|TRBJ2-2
TGTGCCACCAGTGACGGGGCACAGGGGACCGGGGAGCTGTTTTTT
CATSDGAQGTGELFF
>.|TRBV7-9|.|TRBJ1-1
TGTGCCAGCAGCCTACAGGGTGCGGCTGAAGCTTTCTTT
CASSLQGAAEAFF
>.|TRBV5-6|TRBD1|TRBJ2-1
TGTGCCAGCAGCTTGATCTCGACAGGGAGACGCTATGAGCAGTTCTTC
CASSLISTGRRYEQFF
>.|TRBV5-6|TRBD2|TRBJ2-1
TGTGCCAGCAGCTTGGGAGCGGGAGCCTACAATGAGCAGTTCTTC
CASSLGAGAYNEQFF
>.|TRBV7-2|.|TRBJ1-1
TGTGCCAGCAGCGTTAGAGGCGCAGGGGCTGAAGCTTTCTTT
CASSVRGAGAEAFF
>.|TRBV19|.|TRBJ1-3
TGTGCCAGTAGTACGGGTTCGGGAAACACCATATATTTT
CASSTGSGNTIYF
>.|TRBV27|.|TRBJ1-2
TGTGCCAGCAGTAGGGGTGGCTATGGCTACACCTTC
CASSRGGYGYTF
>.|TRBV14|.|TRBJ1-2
TGTGCCAGCAGTGACGGCGCGGTAGGCTACACCTTC
CASSDGAVGYTF
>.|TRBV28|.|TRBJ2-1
TGTGCCAGCAGCCCATACAGGGCAGGCTACAATGAGCAGTTCTTC
CASSPYRAGYNEQFF
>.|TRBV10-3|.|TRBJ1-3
TGTGCCATCCGGGAGGCCTCTGGAAACACCATATATTTT
CAIREASGNTIYF
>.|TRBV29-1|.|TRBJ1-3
TGCAGCGCAGAGGACAGTATGGACAGAAACACCATATATTTT
CSAEDSMDRNTIYF
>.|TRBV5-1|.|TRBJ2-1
TGCGCCAGCAGCTTGGTTTGGGGGGACAATGAGCAGTTCTTC
CASSLVWGDNEQFF
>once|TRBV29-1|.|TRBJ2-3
TGCAGCGCAACCTTGGGGCACACAGATACGCAGTATTTT
CSATLGHTDTQYF
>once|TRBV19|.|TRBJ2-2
TGTGCCAGTAGTCCGCTTTTTGGGGGGAAGAACACCGGGGAGCTGTTTTTT
CASSPLFGGKNTGELFF
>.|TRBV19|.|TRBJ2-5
TGTGCCAGTAGTACCACAGATTCTGTGACCCAGTACTTC
CASSTTDSVTQYF
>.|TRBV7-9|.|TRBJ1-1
TGTGCCAGCAGCCGAACAGAGAACACTGAAGCTTTCTTT
CASSRTENTEAFF
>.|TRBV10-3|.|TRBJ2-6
TGTGCCATCGAACCAGGGTCCGGGGCCAACGTCCTGACTTTC
CAIEPGSGANVLTF
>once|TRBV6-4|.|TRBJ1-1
TGTGCCAGCAGCGCCAAGGCAGGTGATATGGTCACTGAAGCTTTCTTT
CASSAKAGDMVTEAFF
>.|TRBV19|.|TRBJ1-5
TGTGCCAGTAGTAGCACAGCGGACGGATTAAATCAGCCCCAGCATTTT
CASSSTADGLNQPQHF
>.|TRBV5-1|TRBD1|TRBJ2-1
TGCGCCAGCAGCTTAGGGACAGGGGGCATCTACAATGAGCAGTTCTTC
CASSLGTGGIYNEQFF
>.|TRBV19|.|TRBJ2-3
TGTGCCAGTAGTACGAGCTTGGAGGGTAGGGACCGTGCAGATACGCAGTATTTT
CASSTSLEGRDRADTQYF
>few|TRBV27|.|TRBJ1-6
TGTGCCAGCAGTTTTAAGTCTAATCATTCACCCCTCCACTTT
CASSFKSNHSPLHF
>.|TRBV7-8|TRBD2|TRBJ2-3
TGTGCCAGCAGCTTAATTTCGGGCGCGGGAGGCACAGATACGCAGTATTTT
CASSLISGAGGTDTQYF
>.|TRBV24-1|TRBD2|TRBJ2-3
TGTGCCACCAGTGATTCATCCCCTAGCGGGGTCACAGATACGCAGTATTTT
CATSDSSPSGVTDTQYF
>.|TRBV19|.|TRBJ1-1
TGTGCCAGTAGTCAATCACTCGCCTACACTGAAGCTTTCTTT
CASSQSLAYTEAFF
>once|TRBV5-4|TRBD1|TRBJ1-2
TGTGCCAGCAGTTCCGGACAGGGGAGGTCTAACTATGGCTACACCTTC
CASSSGQGRSNYGYTF
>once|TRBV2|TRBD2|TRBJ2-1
TGTGCCAGCATTAGGACCGGGACTAGCGGGACCTCAACCTACAATGAGCAGTTCTTC
CASIRTGTSGTSTYNEQFF
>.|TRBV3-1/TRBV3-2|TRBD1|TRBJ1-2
TGTGCCAGCAGCCAAGAATCCAGGGGGGCTGGCTACACCTTC
CASSQESRGAGYTF
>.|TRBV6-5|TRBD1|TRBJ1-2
TGTGCCAGCAGTTACGGGCCCGGGACAGGGGTCTATGGCTACACCTTC
CASSYGPGTGVYGYTF
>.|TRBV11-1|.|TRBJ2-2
TGTGCCAGCAGCCGGGACATCCTGGCCGGGGAGCTGTTTTTT
CASSRDILAGELFF
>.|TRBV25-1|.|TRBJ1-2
TGTGCCAGCCACCGCGGACACAACTATGGCTACACCTTC
CASHRGHNYGYTF
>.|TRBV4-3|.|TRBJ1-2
TGCGCCAGCAGCCAAGGCCCTAGGGGTTATGGCTACACCTTC
CASSQGPRGYGYTF
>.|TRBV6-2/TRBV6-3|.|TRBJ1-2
TGTGCCAGCAGTTACTCGGGAGTTGTCTACACCTTC
CASSYSGVVYTF
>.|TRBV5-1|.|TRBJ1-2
TGCGCCAGCAGCTTGGACAGCAACTATGGCTACACCTTC
CASSLDSNYGYTF
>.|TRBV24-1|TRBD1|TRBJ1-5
TGTGCCACCAGTGGATTTCAGGGGGACGGTTTAGGTAGCAATCAGCCCCAGCATTTT
CATSGFQGDGLGSNQPQHF
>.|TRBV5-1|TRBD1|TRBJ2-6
TGCGCCAGCCGACGGGACAGGCCCTCCAACGTCCTGACTTTC
CASRRDRPSNVLTF
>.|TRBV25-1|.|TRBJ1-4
TGTGCCAGCAGTCGAGGTGAAAAACTGTTTTTT
CASSRGEKLFF
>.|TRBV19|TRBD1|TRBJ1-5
TGTGCCAGTAGAACACAGGGGGCATTGGGCAATCAGCCCCAGCATTTT
CASRTQGALGNQPQHF
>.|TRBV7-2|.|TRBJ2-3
TGTGCCAGCAGCCCCCGGAGGGGAGATACGCAGTATTTT
CASSPRRGDTQYF
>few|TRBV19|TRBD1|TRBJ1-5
TGTGCCAGTAGTATTTTCTCGGACAGGAGCAATCAGCCCCAGCATTTT
CASSIFSDRSNQPQHF
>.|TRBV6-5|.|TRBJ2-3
TGTGCCAGCAGTTATTACGGCGGGGACACAGATACGCAGTATTTT
CASSYYGGDTDTQYF